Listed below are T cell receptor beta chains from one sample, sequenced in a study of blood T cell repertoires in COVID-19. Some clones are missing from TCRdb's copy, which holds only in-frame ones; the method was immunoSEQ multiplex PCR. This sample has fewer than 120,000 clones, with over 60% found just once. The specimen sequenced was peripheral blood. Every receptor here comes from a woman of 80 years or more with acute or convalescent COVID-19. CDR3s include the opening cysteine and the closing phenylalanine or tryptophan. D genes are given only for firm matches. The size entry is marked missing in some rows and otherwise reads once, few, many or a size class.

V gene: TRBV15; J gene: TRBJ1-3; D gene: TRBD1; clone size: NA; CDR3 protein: CATSRGMEGAGGNTIYF; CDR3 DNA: TGTGCCACCAGCAGAGGGATGGAGGGGGCGGGTGGAAACACCATATATTTT
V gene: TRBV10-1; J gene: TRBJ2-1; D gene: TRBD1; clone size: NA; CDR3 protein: CASSDRQGGVNEQFF; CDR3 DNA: TGCGCCAGCAGCGATAGACAGGGCGGTGTTAATGAGCAGTTCTTC
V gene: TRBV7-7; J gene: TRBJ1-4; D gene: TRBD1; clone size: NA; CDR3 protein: CASSQGQGGNEKLFF; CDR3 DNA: TGTGCCAGCAGCCAGGGACAGGGAGGAAATGAAAAACTGTTTTTT
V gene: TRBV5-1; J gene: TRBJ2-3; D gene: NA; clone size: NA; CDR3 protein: CASSLFQRSTDTQYF; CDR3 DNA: TGCGCCAGCAGCTTGTTCCAGCGGAGCACAGATACGCAGTATTTT
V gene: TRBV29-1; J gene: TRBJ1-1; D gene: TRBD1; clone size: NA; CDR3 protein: CSVVGTGNTEAFF; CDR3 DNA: TGCAGCGTTGTAGGGACAGGCAACACTGAAGCTTTCTTT
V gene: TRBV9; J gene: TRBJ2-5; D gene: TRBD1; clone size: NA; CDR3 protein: CASTARDSFAETQYF; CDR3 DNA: TGTGCCAGCACCGCCCGGGACAGTTTCGCAGAGACCCAGTACTTC
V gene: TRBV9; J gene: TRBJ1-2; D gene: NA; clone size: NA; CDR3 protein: CASSVSPNYGYTF; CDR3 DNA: TGTGCCAGCAGCGTGAGTCCCAACTATGGCTACACCTTC
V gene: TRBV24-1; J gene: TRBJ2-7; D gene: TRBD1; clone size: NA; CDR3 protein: CATSGGQGTGYEQYF; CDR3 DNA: TGTGCCACCAGTGGGGGACAGGGAACAGGGTACGAGCAGTACTTC
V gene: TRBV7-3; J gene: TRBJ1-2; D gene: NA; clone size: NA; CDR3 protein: CASSPHAGNSEGYTF; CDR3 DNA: TGTGCCAGCAGTCCTCACGCGGGGAATTCAGAGGGCTACACCTTC
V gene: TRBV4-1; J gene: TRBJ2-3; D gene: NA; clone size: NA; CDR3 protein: CASGSVDFTDTQYF; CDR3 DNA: TGCGCCAGTGGCAGTGTGGACTTCACAGATACGCAGTATTTT
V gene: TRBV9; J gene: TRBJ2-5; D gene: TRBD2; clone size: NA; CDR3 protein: CASSVGRLAGYQETQYF; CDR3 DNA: TGTGCCAGCAGCGTAGGAAGGCTAGCGGGGTACCAAGAGACCCAGTACTTC
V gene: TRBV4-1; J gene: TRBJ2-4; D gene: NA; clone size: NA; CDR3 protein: CASSQPPGQLAKNIQYF; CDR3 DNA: TGCGCCAGCAGCCAACCTCCGGGACAACTAGCCAAAAACATTCAGTACTTC
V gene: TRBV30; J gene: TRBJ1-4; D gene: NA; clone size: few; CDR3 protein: CAWNLGGIREKLFF; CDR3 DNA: TGTGCCTGGAATCTCGGGGGGATTAGAGAAAAACTGTTTTTT
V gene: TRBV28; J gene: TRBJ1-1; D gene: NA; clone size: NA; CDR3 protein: CASSLNPGSTEAFF; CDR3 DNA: TGTGCCAGCAGTTTAAATCCGGGAAGCACTGAAGCTTTCTTT
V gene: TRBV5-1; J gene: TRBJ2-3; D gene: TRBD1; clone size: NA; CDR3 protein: CASTPGQGSTDTQYF; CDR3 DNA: TGCGCCAGCACCCCAGGACAGGGCAGCACAGATACGCAGTATTTT
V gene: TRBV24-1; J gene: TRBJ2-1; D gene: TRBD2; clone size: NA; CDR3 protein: CATSDLGPQREGRNEQFF; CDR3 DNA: TGTGCCACCAGTGATTTGGGGCCCCAGCGGGAGGGCCGAAATGAGCAGTTCTTC
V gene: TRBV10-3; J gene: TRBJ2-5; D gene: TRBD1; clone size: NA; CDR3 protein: CAIRDRGETQYF; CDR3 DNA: TGTGCCATCAGAGACAGGGGGGAGACCCAGTACTTC
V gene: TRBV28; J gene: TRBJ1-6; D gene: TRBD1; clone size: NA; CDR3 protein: CASSSGGRRTPLHF; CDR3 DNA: TGTGCCAGCAGCTCAGGGGGCAGGAGGACACCCCTCCACTTT
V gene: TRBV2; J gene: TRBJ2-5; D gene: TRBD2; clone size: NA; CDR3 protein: CASSPQGTRIVTQYF; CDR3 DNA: TGTGCCAGCAGTCCCCAGGGGACTAGGATTGTGACCCAGTACTTC
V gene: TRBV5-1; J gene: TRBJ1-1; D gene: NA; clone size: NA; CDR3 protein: CASSLGAYGTEAFF; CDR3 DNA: TGCGCCAGCAGCTTGGGGGCCTATGGCACTGAAGCTTTCTTT
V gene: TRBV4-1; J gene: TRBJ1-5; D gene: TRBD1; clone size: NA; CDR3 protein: CASSQDWAYGQGRSNQPQHF; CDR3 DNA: TGCGCCAGCAGCCAAGATTGGGCGTATGGACAGGGAAGGAGCAATCAGCCCCAGCATTTT
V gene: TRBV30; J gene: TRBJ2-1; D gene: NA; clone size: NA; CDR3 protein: CAWSVLGFEQFF; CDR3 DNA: TGTGCCTGGAGTGTACTCGGGTTTGAGCAGTTCTTC
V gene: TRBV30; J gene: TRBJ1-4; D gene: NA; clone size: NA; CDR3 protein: CAWLKRGTNEKLFF; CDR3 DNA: TGTGCCTGGTTAAAGAGGGGGACTAATGAAAAACTGTTTTTT
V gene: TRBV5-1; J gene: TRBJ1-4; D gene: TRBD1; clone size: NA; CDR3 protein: CASSLFHGTGDEKLFF; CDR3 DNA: TGCGCCAGCAGCTTGTTCCACGGGACAGGTGACGAAAAACTGTTTTTT
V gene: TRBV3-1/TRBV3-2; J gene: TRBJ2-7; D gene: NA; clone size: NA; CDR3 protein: CASSQVSQGEQYF; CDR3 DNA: TGTGCCAGCAGCCAAGTGTCCCAGGGCGAGCAGTACTTC
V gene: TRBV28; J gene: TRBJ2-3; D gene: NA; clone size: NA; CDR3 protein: CASSLSGHTVLIADTQYF; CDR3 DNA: TGTGCCAGCAGTTTATCGGGACACACCGTTTTGATCGCAGATACGCAGTATTTT
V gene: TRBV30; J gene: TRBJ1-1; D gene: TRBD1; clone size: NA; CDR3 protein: CAWSSTGGTEAFF; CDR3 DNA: TGTGCCTGGAGTTCCACAGGGGGCACTGAAGCTTTCTTT
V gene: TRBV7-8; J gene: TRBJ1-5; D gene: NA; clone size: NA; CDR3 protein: CASSLDINQPQHF; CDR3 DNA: TGTGCCAGCAGCTTGGACATAAATCAGCCCCAGCATTTT
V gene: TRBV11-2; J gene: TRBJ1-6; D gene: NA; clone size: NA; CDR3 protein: CASRNRAVNSPLHF; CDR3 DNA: TGTGCCAGCAGAAACAGGGCGGTTAATTCACCCCTCCACTTT
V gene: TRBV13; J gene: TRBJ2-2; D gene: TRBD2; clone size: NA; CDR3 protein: CASTEAASGETGELFF; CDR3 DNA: TGTGCCAGCACCGAGGCGGCTAGCGGGGAAACCGGGGAGCTGTTTTTT
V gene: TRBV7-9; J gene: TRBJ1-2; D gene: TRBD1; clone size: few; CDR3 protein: CASSLAEGGPTGGGYTF; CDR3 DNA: TGTGCCAGCAGCTTAGCGGAAGGGGGCCCCACTGGGGGTGGCTACACCTTC
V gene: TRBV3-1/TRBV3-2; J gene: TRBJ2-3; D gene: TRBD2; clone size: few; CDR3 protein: CASSQDRSWTSGSTDTQYF; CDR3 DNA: TGTGCCAGCAGCCAAGATAGATCCTGGACTAGCGGGAGCACAGATACGCAGTATTTT
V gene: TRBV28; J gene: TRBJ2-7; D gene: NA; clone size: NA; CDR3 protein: CASSFQGTYEQYF; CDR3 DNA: TGTGCCAGCAGTTTCCAGGGAACCTACGAGCAGTACTTC
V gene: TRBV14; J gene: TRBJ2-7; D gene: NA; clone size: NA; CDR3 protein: CASSHFNEQYF; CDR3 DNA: TGTGCCAGCAGCCATTTTAACGAGCAGTACTTC
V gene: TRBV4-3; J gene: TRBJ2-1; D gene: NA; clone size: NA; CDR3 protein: CASSLLDAAGEQFF; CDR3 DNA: TGCGCCAGCAGCCTGTTAGATGCAGCGGGTGAGCAGTTCTTC
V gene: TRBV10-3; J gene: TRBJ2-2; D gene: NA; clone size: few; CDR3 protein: CAISEYPVNTGELFF; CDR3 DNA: TGTGCCATCAGTGAGTATCCCGTGAACACCGGGGAGCTGTTTTTT
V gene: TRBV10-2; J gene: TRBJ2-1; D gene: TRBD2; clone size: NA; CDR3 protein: CASSESPRAGGVYNEQFF; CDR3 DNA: TGCGCCAGCAGTGAGTCCCCCCGAGCGGGAGGGGTGTACAATGAGCAGTTCTTC
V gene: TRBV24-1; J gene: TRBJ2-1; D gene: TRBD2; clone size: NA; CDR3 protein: CATSDWDFAGGPSYNEQFF; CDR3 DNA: TGTGCCACCAGTGATTGGGATTTTGCGGGAGGGCCCTCCTACAATGAGCAGTTCTTC
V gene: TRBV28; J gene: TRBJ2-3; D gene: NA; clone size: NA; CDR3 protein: CASRASDTQYF; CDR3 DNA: TGTGCCAGCAGAGCGTCCGATACGCAGTATTTT
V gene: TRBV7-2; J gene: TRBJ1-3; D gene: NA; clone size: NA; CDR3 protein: CASSTDSLSGNTIYF; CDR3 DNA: TGTGCCAGCAGCACCGACAGCCTCTCTGGAAACACCATATATTTT
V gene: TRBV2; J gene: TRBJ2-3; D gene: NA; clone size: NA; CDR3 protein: CASSESSGEGTDTQYF; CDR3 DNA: TGTGCCAGCAGCGAATCATCAGGGGAGGGGACAGATACGCAGTATTTT
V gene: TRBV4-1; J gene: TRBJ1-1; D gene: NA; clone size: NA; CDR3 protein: CASSQEPVTEAFF; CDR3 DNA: TGCGCCAGCAGCCAAGAGCCGGTGACTGAAGCTTTCTTT
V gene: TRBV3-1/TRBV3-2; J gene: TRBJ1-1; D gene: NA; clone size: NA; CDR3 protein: CASSQLTEAFF; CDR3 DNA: TGTGCCAGCAGCCAACTCACTGAAGCTTTCTTT
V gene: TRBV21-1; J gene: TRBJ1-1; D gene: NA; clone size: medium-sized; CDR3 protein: CASSARQGRTTEAFF; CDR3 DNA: TGTGCCAGCAGCGCCCGACAGGGGAGGACAACTGAAGCTTTCTTT
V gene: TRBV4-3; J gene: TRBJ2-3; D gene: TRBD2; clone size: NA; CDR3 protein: CASSQTSGRASSTQYF; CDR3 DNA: TGCGCCAGCAGCCAGACTAGCGGGAGGGCATCATCGACGCAGTATTTT
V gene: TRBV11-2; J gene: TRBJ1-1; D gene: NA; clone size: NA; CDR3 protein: CASSLESQGQNTEAFF; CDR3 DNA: TGTGCCAGCAGCTTAGAATCCCAAGGACAGAACACTGAAGCTTTCTTT
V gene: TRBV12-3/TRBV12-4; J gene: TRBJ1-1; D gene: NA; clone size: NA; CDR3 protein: CASVGHPYTEAFF; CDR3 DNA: TGTGCCAGCGTGGGACACCCTTACACTGAAGCTTTCTTT
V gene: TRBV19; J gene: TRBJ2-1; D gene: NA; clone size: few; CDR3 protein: CASSGTGTGLSGRGNEQFF; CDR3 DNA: TGTGCCAGTAGTGGAACCGGGACAGGGTTAAGCGGGAGGGGAAATGAGCAGTTCTTC
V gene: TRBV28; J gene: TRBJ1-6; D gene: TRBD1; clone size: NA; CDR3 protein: CATLAGTDNSPLHF; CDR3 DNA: TGTGCCACCCTTGCGGGGACAGATAATTCACCCCTCCACTTT
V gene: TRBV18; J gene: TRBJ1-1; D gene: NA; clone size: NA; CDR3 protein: CASSPPAGAETEAFF; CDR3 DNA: TGTGCCAGCTCACCACCCGCAGGGGCCGAAACTGAAGCTTTCTTT
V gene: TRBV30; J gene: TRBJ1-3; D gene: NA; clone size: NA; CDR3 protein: CAWSTVGGHIYF; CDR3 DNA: TGTGCCTGGAGTACCGTGGGGGGTCACATATATTTT
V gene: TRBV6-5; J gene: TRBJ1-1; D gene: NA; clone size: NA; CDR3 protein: CASSYSYEVRTEAFF; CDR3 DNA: TGTGCCAGCAGTTACTCGTACGAGGTACGGACTGAAGCTTTCTTT
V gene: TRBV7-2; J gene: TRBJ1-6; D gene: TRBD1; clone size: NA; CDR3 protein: CASSLWQGADSPLHF; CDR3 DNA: TGTGCCAGCAGCTTATGGCAGGGGGCTGATTCACCCCTCCACTTT
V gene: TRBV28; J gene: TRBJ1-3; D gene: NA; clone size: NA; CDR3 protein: CATTLLQARSGNTIYF; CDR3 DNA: TGTGCCACCACACTTTTACAGGCTCGCTCTGGAAACACCATATATTTT